A single sample gave rise to the 9 T cell receptor beta chains below, sequenced in a study of blood T cell repertoires in COVID-19. Data came from immunoSEQ multiplex PCR; TCRdb stores just in-frame clones and leaves some out. Among some 400,000 clones listed, about 89% were seen once. Sequenced: peripheral blood. Receptors were obtained from a woman in her fifties or sixties with COVID-19, enrolled during active disease.

The gene calls are TRBV3-1 (or the pseudogene TRBV3-2) and TRBJ2-7, with D possibly matching TRBD1 (6 bases). V was trimmed by 4 bases and J by 2 bases, leaving 18 bases between them. Germline V CDR1 and CDR2: LGHDT, YNNKEL (reference sequence). This CDR3 contains 16 residues. The DNA for the CDR3 is TGTGCCAGCAGCCCGACCCCCCGGACAGTTACCTACGAGCAGTACTTC. Protein: CASSPTPRTVTYEQYF.

The chain joins TRBV6-4 to TRBJ2-3; 13 nucleotides align to TRBD2. The V segment lost 6 bases and the J segment 4 bases; nucleotides outside the gene matches: 4. Germline V gives CDR1 MRHNA, CDR2 SNTAGT. This CDR3 has 15 amino acids. This CDR3 is CASSPTSGGSDTQYF. DNA for the CDR3: TGTGCCAGCAGCCCGACTAGCGGGGGGTCAGATACGCAGTATTTT.

The chain combines TRBV4-2 with TRBJ2-5; no definite D call. Germline CDR1 LGHNA, CDR2 YNFKEQ. This CDR3 spans 12 amino acids. Trimming stripped 0 bases from V and 5 bases from J, with 4 bases between. This chain's CDR3 is CASSQERETQYF. CDR3 sequence (DNA): TGTGCCAGCAGCCAAGAGAGGGAGACCCAGTACTTC.

This CDR3 reads CASSVDAGQGKETQYF. In DNA, the CDR3 is TGTGCCAGCAGCGTAGACGCGGGACAGGGGAAAGAGACCCAGTACTTC. The chain links TRBV9 to TRBJ2-5, with 10 bases aligning to TRBD1. Trimming cost V 0 bases and J 3 bases; bases outside gene matches: 5. Per germline, CDR1 SGDLS and CDR2 YYNGEE. This CDR3 has 16 residues. The complete variable domain, with remaining parts taken from reference TRBV9 and TRBJ2-5, reads DSGVTQTPKHLITATGQRVTLRCSPRSGDLSVYWYQQSLDQGLQFLIQYYNGEERAKGNILERFSAQQFPDLHSELNLSSLELGDSALYFCASSVDAGQGKETQYFGPGTRLLVL.

The chain links TRBV19 to TRBJ2-7, with 8 positions matching TRBD1. The CDR3 consists of 15 residues. V lost 6 bases to trimming and J lost 1 base; unmatched junction nucleotides: 8. Germline V lookup: CDR1 LNHDA, CDR2 SQIVND (reference sequence). This chain's CDR3 is CASRKGQGASYEQYF. The DNA for the CDR3 is TGTGCCAGTAGGAAAGGACAGGGAGCGTCCTACGAGCAGTACTTC.

CDR3 sequence reads: CASSLTGFYGYTF. The CDR3 DNA sequence: TGTGCCAGCAGCCTGACAGGGTTCTATGGCTACACCTTC. The chain joins TRBV3-1 (or the pseudogene TRBV3-2) to TRBJ1-2, with 7 bases fitting TRBD1. The junction had 3 bases not matched to a gene; V was cut back by 4 bases and J by 4 bases. This CDR3 has 13 residues. Germline V lookup: CDR1 LGHDT, CDR2 YNNKEL (reference sequence).

This chain links TRBV6-5 with TRBJ1-2; D unclear. Germline CDR1 and CDR2: MNHEY and SVGAGI. V was pared by 6 bases and J by 8 bases, with 16 bases between. This CDR3 comprises 13 residues. CDR3 sequence: CASSPGVVPGYTF. The CDR3 DNA is TGTGCCAGCAGCCCCGGGGTAGTGCCGGGCTACACCTTC.

The gene calls are TRBV23-1 and TRBJ2-1, with D unclear. TRBV23-1 is reported as an ORF; its role is uncertain. Trimming took 4 bases from V and 6 from J, leaving 16 bases between them. There are 15 residues in the CDR3. DNA for the CDR3: TGCGCCAGCAGTCCCTCTCGGTCGCCTCCCAATGAGCAGTTCTTC. It yields the protein CASSPSRSPPNEQFF.

This clone was seen a few times. The chain couples TRBV3-1 (or the pseudogene TRBV3-2) to TRBJ1-6; TRBD1 might be the D (6 bases). CDR1 and CDR2 from the germline V gene are LGHDT and YNNKEL (reference sequence). V dropped 1 base and J dropped 9 bases, with 19 bases sitting between them. The CDR3 consists of 17 residues. The chain's CDR3 is CASSQAVFNPRGSPLHF. CDR3 DNA: TGTGCCAGCAGCCAAGCTGTATTCAACCCCAGGGGTTCACCCCTCCACTTT.